This T cell receptor beta chain was profiled in a study of T cell repertoires in cytomegalovirus infection. Overall study: Signatures in public TCR beta sequences pointed to both CMV infection and matching HLA type. General study findings and limits: Predominance within the ex vivo response was attributable to HLA-C-restricted CMV-specific TCR beta clonotypes.

TCRdb re-called the reads with MiXCR, one entry per CDR3 protein. Of around 550,000 distinct CDR3 sequences in the sample, around 27% were seen once. For this clonotype: Its antigen is unidentified.

From germline, CDR1 is LNHNV and CDR2 YYDKDF (reference sequence). V was cut by 0 bases and J by 1 base, with 13 bases left in between. This CDR3 comprises 17 residues. Input material: PBMCs. The TCR comes from a human donor in good health (CMV status not recorded). Some clones in this sample may be carry-over from other donors' samples. The rearrangement links TRBV15 to TRBJ1-3; maybe TRBD1 (5 bases). For the CDR3, the DNA is TGTGCCACCAGCAGAGAGGATTACAGGCTGTCTGGAAACACCATATATTTT. It encodes CATSREDYRLSGNTIYF.